The rows below give T cell receptor beta chains drawn from one sample of a study of blood T cell repertoires in COVID-19. Clones were sequenced by immunoSEQ multiplex PCR, and TCRdb holds only the in-frame ones, with some missing. The repertoire includes around 70,000 clones, around 75% of them detected once, and 20% to 25% sits in the top ten. The specimen sequenced was peripheral blood. These receptors originate from a man between 65 and 85 years old with acute or convalescent COVID-19. The CDR3 runs from the conserved cysteine through the conserved F or W. D genes are given only for firm matches. Expanded clones get a size class; other rows say once, few or many, or leave the size out.

CDR3 protein: CASSELRANGELFF
CDR3 DNA: TGTGCCAGCAGTGAATTGAGGGCGAACGGGGAGCTGTTTTTT
J gene: TRBJ2-2
V gene: TRBV6-1
clone size: .
D gene: .

CDR3 protein: CASSQDHRGSYGYTF
CDR3 DNA: TGTGCCAGCAGCCAAGATCACAGGGGATCCTATGGCTACACCTTC
J gene: TRBJ1-2
V gene: TRBV3-1/TRBV3-2
clone size: once
D gene: TRBD1

CDR3 protein: CASSLRVGANTEAFF
CDR3 DNA: TGTGCCAGCAGTCTCAGGGTCGGAGCGAACACTGAAGCTTTCTTT
J gene: TRBJ1-1
V gene: TRBV28
clone size: medium-sized
D gene: .

CDR3 protein: CASSELEREKLFF
CDR3 DNA: TGTGCCAGCAGTGAATTAGAACGGGAAAAACTGTTTTTT
J gene: TRBJ1-4
V gene: TRBV2
clone size: .
D gene: .

CDR3 protein: CAIKEGDTGELFF
CDR3 DNA: TGTGCCATCAAAGAGGGGGACACCGGGGAGCTGTTTTTT
J gene: TRBJ2-2
V gene: TRBV10-3
clone size: .
D gene: .

CDR3 protein: CASSLVGGSGYEQYF
CDR3 DNA: TGTGCCAGCAGCTTAGTTGGCGGGAGTGGATACGAGCAGTACTTC
J gene: TRBJ2-7
V gene: TRBV11-2
clone size: few
D gene: TRBD2

CDR3 protein: CASSWGLAGGDGKGTQYF
CDR3 DNA: TGTGCCAGCAGCTGGGGACTAGCGGGAGGAGACGGGAAAGGGACCCAGTACTTC
J gene: TRBJ2-5
V gene: TRBV7-9
clone size: .
D gene: TRBD2

CDR3 protein: CASSPQGEGEKLFF
CDR3 DNA: TGCGCCAGCAGCCCCCAGGGCGAAGGCGAAAAACTGTTTTTT
J gene: TRBJ1-4
V gene: TRBV5-1
clone size: few
D gene: .

CDR3 protein: CASTPTPRGGTQYF
CDR3 DNA: TGTGCCAGCACCCCCACCCCGCGGGGAGGGACCCAGTACTTC
J gene: TRBJ2-5
V gene: TRBV28
clone size: .
D gene: .

CDR3 protein: CASSSGLPLSSYNSPLHF
CDR3 DNA: TGTGCCAGTAGTTCGGGACTGCCCCTTAGCTCCTATAATTCACCCCTCCACTTT
J gene: TRBJ1-6
V gene: TRBV19
clone size: few
D gene: .

CDR3 protein: CASKEEDQPQHF
CDR3 DNA: TGTGCCAGCAAGGAGGAAGATCAGCCCCAGCATTTT
J gene: TRBJ1-5
V gene: TRBV28
clone size: .
D gene: .

CDR3 protein: CASSLPLAPEYF
CDR3 DNA: TGTGCCAGCAGCTTACCCCTGGCACCCGAATACTTC
J gene: TRBJ2-5
V gene: TRBV7-9
clone size: .
D gene: .

CDR3 protein: CASSLVAGGPHEQYF
CDR3 DNA: TGTGCCAGCAGCTTAGTGGCGGGAGGGCCCCACGAGCAGTACTTC
J gene: TRBJ2-7
V gene: TRBV11-2
clone size: .
D gene: TRBD2

CDR3 protein: CASSDGLVADTQYF
CDR3 DNA: TGTGCCAGCAGCGATGGACTAGTCGCAGATACGCAGTATTTT
J gene: TRBJ2-3
V gene: TRBV9
clone size: .
D gene: TRBD2

CDR3 protein: CASSGQGFSYEQYF
CDR3 DNA: TGTGCCAGCTCCGGACAGGGGTTCTCCTACGAGCAGTACTTC
J gene: TRBJ2-7
V gene: TRBV18
clone size: .
D gene: TRBD1

CDR3 protein: CASQGQTNTGELFF
CDR3 DNA: TGTGCTTCTCAGGGACAGACGAACACCGGGGAGCTGTTTTTT
J gene: TRBJ2-2
V gene: TRBV9
clone size: .
D gene: TRBD1

CDR3 protein: CASSHRGGTGELFF
CDR3 DNA: TGTGCCAGCAGCCACAGGGGCGGCACCGGGGAGCTGTTTTTT
J gene: TRBJ2-2
V gene: TRBV6-6
clone size: few
D gene: TRBD1

CDR3 protein: CASSYRAPRVNTEAFF
CDR3 DNA: TGTGCCAGCAGTTACCGAGCCCCGAGGGTGAACACTGAAGCTTTCTTT
J gene: TRBJ1-1
V gene: TRBV6-2/TRBV6-3
clone size: .
D gene: .

CDR3 protein: CASSLGGEAYNEQFF
CDR3 DNA: TGTGCCAGCAGCTTGGGGGGGGAGGCGTACAATGAGCAGTTCTTC
J gene: TRBJ2-1
V gene: TRBV5-4
clone size: .
D gene: .

CDR3 protein: CASSDPARQGEHEQYF
CDR3 DNA: TGCGCCAGCAGTGACCCTGCTCGACAGGGGGAACACGAGCAGTACTTC
J gene: TRBJ2-7
V gene: TRBV10-1
clone size: once
D gene: TRBD1

CDR3 protein: CATSDPSTSGTYEQYF
CDR3 DNA: TGTGCCACCAGTGATCCCTCGACTAGCGGGACATACGAGCAGTACTTC
J gene: TRBJ2-7
V gene: TRBV24-1
clone size: .
D gene: TRBD2

CDR3 protein: CAISEWLAGNNEQYF
CDR3 DNA: TGTGCCATCAGTGAATGGCTAGCGGGAAACAACGAGCAGTACTTC
J gene: TRBJ2-7
V gene: TRBV10-3
clone size: .
D gene: TRBD2

CDR3 protein: CASSLRSVAGVGNEQFF
CDR3 DNA: TGTGCCAGCAGCTTGAGGTCCGTAGCGGGAGTAGGGAATGAGCAGTTCTTC
J gene: TRBJ2-1
V gene: TRBV5-4
clone size: .
D gene: TRBD2

CDR3 protein: CASSAQQQGARNGYTF
CDR3 DNA: TGTGCCAGCAGTGCACAACAACAGGGGGCAAGGAATGGCTACACCTTC
J gene: TRBJ1-2
V gene: TRBV6-1
clone size: few
D gene: TRBD1

CDR3 protein: CASSAQSSYNEQFF
CDR3 DNA: TGTGCCAGCAGTGCACAGAGCTCCTACAATGAGCAGTTCTTC
J gene: TRBJ2-1
V gene: TRBV6-4
clone size: .
D gene: .

CDR3 protein: CASSPPAGQGATYEQYF
CDR3 DNA: TGCGCCAGCAGCCCCCCGGCGGGACAGGGGGCGACCTACGAGCAGTACTTC
J gene: TRBJ2-7
V gene: TRBV5-1
clone size: few
D gene: TRBD1

CDR3 protein: CASSPGHLFQETQYF
CDR3 DNA: TGTGCCAGCAGCCCGGGACACCTTTTCCAAGAGACCCAGTACTTC
J gene: TRBJ2-5
V gene: TRBV28
clone size: .
D gene: .

CDR3 protein: CASGQGPYNEQFF
CDR3 DNA: TGTGCCAGCGGACAGGGACCGTACAATGAGCAGTTCTTC
J gene: TRBJ2-1
V gene: TRBV7-9
clone size: .
D gene: TRBD1

CDR3 protein: CASSQGSRETQYF
CDR3 DNA: TGCGCCAGCAGTCAGGGGTCCCGGGAGACCCAGTACTTC
J gene: TRBJ2-5
V gene: TRBV5-1
clone size: .
D gene: .

CDR3 protein: CATSDGAAPSDTQYF
CDR3 DNA: TGTGCCACCAGTGATGGGGCGGCCCCATCGGATACGCAGTATTTT
J gene: TRBJ2-3
V gene: TRBV24-1
clone size: .
D gene: .